This TCR beta chain appears in the sequencing data of a study of cytomegalovirus exposure and HLA in healthy donors. Study results and caveats: Later work found that TCR association rates differed between HLA loci; DRB1 had the most and HLA-C the fewest. Later genetic work tied a missense DCLRE1C variant to beta-chain V and J trimming. The study listed 164 cytomegalovirus-associated TCR beta chains.

PCR amplification relied on 60 Vbeta primers (plus 13 Jbeta primers). Produced via immunoSEQ multiplex PCR; TCRdb's table is partial and in-frame only. This sample has fewer than 85,000 clones, with 70% to 80% found just once. Germline CDR1 MDHEN, CDR2 SYDVKM. J lost 5 bases, V lost 1 base, and 11 bases had no gene match. The CDR3 extends over 17 amino acids. Each donor was nominally healthy when sampled (though unrecorded immune exposures were likely). Points on this clone: The antigen remains undetermined.

The chain couples TRBV28 to TRBJ2-4; TRBD1 aligns across 7 bases. Sequenced input: PBMCs. This receptor was identified in a man in his forties in good health and CMV-seronegative. CDR3 residues: CASSLFLLGGGQNIQYF. CDR3 in DNA: TGTGCCAGCAGTTTATTCTTGTTAGGGGGCGGCCAAAACATTCAGTACTTC.